Sequencing of this T cell receptor beta chain was carried out in a study of CD8 T cells in Susac syndrome. Comment on this clonotype: The antigen remains unidentified.

The authors sequenced TCR beta from blood CD8+ and CD4+ T cells. The CD8+ and CD4+ T cells were negatively isolated, with the TEMRA cells enriched by FACS. Per the germline V gene, CDR1 is DFQATT and CDR2 is SNEGSKA (reference sequence). CDR3 length: 15 amino acids. V was cut by 4 bases and J by 3 bases, with 16 bases left in between. Broader study findings: As the study acknowledged, the number of individuals who were part of its TCR sequencing and HLA analysis was relatively small.

RNA was extracted with the RNeasy kit, and a quantity of about 0.45 to 1 ug was reverse transcribed using random hexamers. Across 54 Vbeta and 13 Jbeta, TCR beta CDR3 was amplified with immunoSEQ multiplex PCR. One entry per CDR3 protein results from TCRdb running MiXCR on the immunoSEQ multiplex PCR reads. The table shows some 300,000 distinct CDR3 sequences, with about nine tenths occurring only once. The source of this sequence is a human donor with multiple sclerosis. The chain employs TRBV20-1 and TRBJ2-1; a weak D match, TRBD2 (7 bases). The sequenced sample consisted of CD8+ T cells from PBMCs. As DNA, the CDR3 is TGCAGTGCTACCGGGGGGCTTCGCTACTACAATGAGCAGTTCTTC. It translates to CSATGGLRYYNEQFF.